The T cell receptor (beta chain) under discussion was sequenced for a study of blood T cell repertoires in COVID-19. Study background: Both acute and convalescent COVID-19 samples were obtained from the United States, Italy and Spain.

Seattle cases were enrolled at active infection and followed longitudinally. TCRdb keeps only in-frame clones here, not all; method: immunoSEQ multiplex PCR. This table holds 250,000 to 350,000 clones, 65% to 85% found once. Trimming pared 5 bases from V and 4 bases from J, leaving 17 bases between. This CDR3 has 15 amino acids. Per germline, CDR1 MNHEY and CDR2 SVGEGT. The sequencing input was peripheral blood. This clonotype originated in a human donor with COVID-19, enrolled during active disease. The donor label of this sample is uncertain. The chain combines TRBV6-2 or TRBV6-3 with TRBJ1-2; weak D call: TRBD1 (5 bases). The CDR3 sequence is CASSPAGRAFYGYTF. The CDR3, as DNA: TGTGCCAGCAGTCCAGCGGGCAGGGCCTTCTATGGCTACACCTTC.